A single sample is the source of the 4 T cell receptor beta chains below, sequenced in a study of cytomegalovirus exposure and HLA in healthy donors. Primers included in the PCR were 60 Vbeta and 13 Jbeta primers. TCRdb's copy holds only in-frame clones and misses some; the assay was immunoSEQ multiplex PCR. The repertoire has 150,000 to 250,000 clones, more than 75% of them found once; the top ten carry 6.5%. The sample comprised PBMCs. The receptors were sampled from a woman in her forties or fifties in good health and CMV-seropositive.

The J gene is TRBJ2-7, the V gene TRBV5-1; TRBD2 agrees at 10 bases. Unmatched junction bases numbered 5, after V lost 0 bases and J lost 2 bases. The CDR3 consists of 16 residues. Germline CDR1 and CDR2: SGHRS and YFSETQ. This chain's CDR3 is CASSLVRGTSAYEQYF. The CDR3 nucleotides read TGCGCCAGCAGCTTGGTGCGAGGGACTAGCGCCTACGAGCAGTACTTC.

This clone was counted a single time. The gene calls are TRBV7-9 and TRBJ2-1; 11 bases are shared with TRBD2. The germline V gene has CDR1 SEHNR and CDR2 FQNEAQ (reference sequence). Trimming removed 1 base from V and 7 bases from J; junction bases left unmatched: 9. CDR3 length: 17 amino acids. This CDR3 reads CASSLGVSGGAGNEQFF. The CDR3 bases are TGTGCCAGCAGCTTAGGGGTTAGCGGGGGGGCAGGGAATGAGCAGTTCTTC. Drawing the rest from reference TRBV7-9 and TRBJ2-1, the complete variable domain is DTGVSQNPRHKITKRGQNVTFRCDPISEHNRLYWYRQTLGQGPEFLTYFQNEAQLEKSRLLSDRFSAERPKGSFSTLEIQRTEQGDSAMYLCASSLGVSGGAGNEQFFGPGTRLTVL.

J is TRBJ1-5 and V is TRBV2; D call uncertain. Germline CDR1 and CDR2: SNHLY and FYNNEI. This CDR3 is 16 amino acids long. V gave up 1 base and J gave up 6 bases, with 16 bases separating them. CDR3 loop: CASSEEQPARGQPQHF. DNA for the CDR3: TGTGCCAGCAGTGAAGAGCAACCTGCCCGAGGTCAGCCCCAGCATTTT. The full variable domain, completed using reference TRBV2 and TRBJ1-5, is EPEVTQTPSHQVTQMGQEVILRCVPISNHLYFYWYRQILGQKVEFLVSFYNNEISEKSEIFDDQFSVERPDGSNFTLKIRSTKLEDSAMYFCASSEEQPARGQPQHFGDGTRLSIL.

This chain links TRBV7-2 with TRBJ2-3, with 12 positions matching TRBD2. V lost 2 bases and J lost 5; bases outside the gene matches: 8. Looked up from germline, CDR1 is SGHTA and CDR2 is FQGNSA. The CDR3 totals 17 residues. The CDR3 here is CASSLSTSGGRGDTQYF. Written as DNA, the CDR3 is TGTGCCAGCAGCTTAAGCACTAGCGGGGGGCGTGGAGATACGCAGTATTTT. The full variable domain, completed using reference TRBV7-2 and TRBJ2-3, is GAGVSQSPSNKVTEKGKDVELRCDPISGHTALYWYRQSLGQGLEFLIYFQGNSAPDKSGLPSDRFSAERTGGSVSTLTIQRTQQEDSAVYLCASSLSTSGGRGDTQYFGPGTRLTVL.